The 25 T cell receptor beta chains in this list originate from one sample, sequenced in a study of cytomegalovirus exposure and HLA in healthy donors. The PCR had 60 Vbeta and 13 Jbeta primers. TCRdb's copy holds only in-frame clones and misses some; the assay was immunoSEQ multiplex PCR. The sample records under 140,000 clones, 76% being singletons. Sequencing used PBMCs. These receptors came from a man aged 25-45 years in good health and CMV-seropositive.

The chain uses TRBV11-2 and TRBJ2-7; 7 positions agree with TRBD2. J gave up 1 base and V 4 bases, and 4 bases lay outside the gene matches. CDR1 SGHAT and CDR2 FQNNGV come from the germline V gene. This CDR3 comprises 14 residues. The CDR3 region is CASSSTAGSYEQYF. The CDR3 DNA follows: TGTGCCAGCAGCTCGACAGCGGGATCCTACGAGCAGTACTTC.

V usage is TRBV5-4 and J usage is TRBJ2-3, with 7 bases identical to TRBD1. CDR1 and CDR2 (germline): SGHNT, YYREEE (reference sequence). The ends lost 1 base at V and 6 bases at J; junction bases unmatched: 14. This CDR3 is built from 17 residues. This chain's CDR3 is CASSLLGQRVDQDTQYF. CDR3 nucleotide sequence: TGTGCCAGCAGCTTGCTGGGACAGAGGGTGGACCAGGATACGCAGTATTTT. The full variable domain, its missing parts supplied by reference TRBV5-4 and TRBJ2-3, is ETGVTQSPTHLIKTRGQQVTLRCSSQSGHNTVSWYQQALGQGPQFIFQYYREEENGRGNFPPRFSGLQFPNYSSELNVNALELDDSALYLCASSLLGQRVDQDTQYFGPGTRLTVL.

CDR3 residues: CASSPLGVAGGLSSYNEQFF. CDR3 in DNA: TGTGCCAGCAGCCCTTTGGGGGTAGCGGGGGGCCTTTCATCCTACAATGAGCAGTTCTTC. The rearrangement uses TRBV9 and TRBJ2-1; 10 positions match TRBD2. V lost 4 bases, J lost 1 base, and 17 bases stayed unmatched. This CDR3 has 20 residues. Germline CDR1 SGDLS, CDR2 YYNGEE.

V and J are TRBV4-3 and TRBJ1-6; D call uncertain. In germline, CDR1 is LGHNA, CDR2 YSLEER. V gave up 0 bases and J gave up 6 bases, with 9 bases separating them. The CDR3 totals 15 residues. The CDR3 nucleotides are TGCGCCAGCAGCCAAGAACGGGAGATTAATTCACCCCTCCACTTT. This codes for CASSQEREINSPLHF.

The DNA for the CDR3 is TGCGCCAGCAGTCAATCCCGGGGGACTGAAGCTTTCTTT. Encoded protein: CASSQSRGTEAFF. The chain uses TRBV23-1 and TRBJ1-1, with D possibly matching TRBD1 (5 bases). TRBV23-1 is labeled an ORF, and its function is uncertain. CDR3 length: 13 amino acids. V lost 0 bases and J 5 bases, leaving 7 bases between the germline ends.

The chain recombines TRBV27 with TRBJ2-4; D may be TRBD1 (6 bases). V lost 8 bases and J lost 5, with 19 bases in between. CDR1 MNHEY and CDR2 SMNVEV come from the germline V gene (reference sequence). This CDR3 spans 15 amino acids. DNA of the CDR3: TGTGCCAGCGGCACAGGGTTGGGAAGCGAAAACATTCAGTACTTC. This gives the protein CASGTGLGSENIQYF.

The rearrangement uses TRBV7-8 and TRBJ2-1, with 9 nucleotides matching TRBD2. After removal of 4 bases from V and 6 bases from J, the junction contained 10 bases not matched to a gene. The germline gives CDR1 SGHVS, CDR2 FQNEAQ. CDR3 length equals 16 residues. The CDR3 protein is CASSSAGGLSTNEQFF. CDR3 DNA sequence: TGTGCCAGCAGCTCCGCGGGGGGGCTGTCTACCAATGAGCAGTTCTTC.

The J gene is TRBJ2-2, the V gene TRBV7-6; D perhaps matches TRBD2 (5 bases). This CDR3 region has 14 residues. V was pared by 5 bases and J by 5 bases, with 12 bases between. Germline V gene sequence: CDR1 SGHVS, CDR2 FNYEAQ. For the CDR3, the DNA is TGTGCCAGCAGCCCGGGAACACAGACCGGGGAGCTGTTTTTT. Protein sequence: CASSPGTQTGELFF.

The chain carries TRBV27 and TRBJ2-7, with D possibly being TRBD2 (5 bases). Germline V CDR1 and CDR2: MNHEY, SMNVEV (reference sequence). The CDR3 runs 14 residues. Trimming took 2 bases from V and 0 from J, leaving 8 bases between them. The CDR3 spells CASSLGRVSYEQYF. The DNA of the CDR3 is TGTGCCAGCAGTTTAGGGCGGGTCTCCTACGAGCAGTACTTC.

This clone showed up just once. The chain couples TRBV9 to TRBJ1-2; D might be TRBD1 (5 bases). Trimming took off 3 bases at V and 1 base at J, with 16 bases between the two ends. Germline assignment: CDR1 SGDLS and CDR2 YYNGEE. The CDR3 is 16 residues long. CDR3 loop: CASSGGGGARNYGYTF. For the CDR3, the DNA is TGTGCCAGCAGCGGTGGAGGAGGGGCTCGTAACTATGGCTACACCTTC.

The V and J genes are TRBV7-2 and TRBJ2-1; 8 bases are shared with TRBD1. The CDR3 length is 15 residues. V lost 2 bases to trimming and J lost 1 base; unmatched junction nucleotides: 1. The germline CDR1 and CDR2 sequences are SGHTA and FQGNSA. The CDR3 DNA sequence: TGTGCCAGCAGCTTAACAGGGGGGTCCTACAATGAGCAGTTCTTC. Protein sequence: CASSLTGGSYNEQFF.

The gene calls are TRBV5-1 and TRBJ2-7, with TRBD1 matching over 8 bases. The ends lost 7 bases at V and 3 bases at J; junction bases unmatched: 12. The CDR3 length is 15 residues. Per germline, CDR1 SGHRS and CDR2 YFSETQ. CDR3 protein: CASRSTGQDLYEQYF. DNA of the CDR3: TGCGCCAGCCGTTCGACGGGACAGGACCTCTACGAGCAGTACTTC.

This clone was observed a few times. The rearrangement links TRBV28 to TRBJ2-5; no clear D. The tail of the sequence fits TRBJ2-7 better, so the J call may be wrong. CDR3 length: 13 residues. The V gene's germline CDR1 is MDHEN and CDR2 SYDVKM. The CDR3 DNA follows: TGTGCCAGCAGTTCGCTACCTTCCTACGAGCAGTACTTC. Translated, it gives CASSSLPSYEQYF.

The rearrangement links TRBV10-3 to TRBJ1-3; 9 positions agree with TRBD1. CDR3 size: 16 residues. CDR1 is ENHRY and CDR2 is SYGVKD in the germline V gene. V gave up 10 bases and J gave up 0 bases; unmatched junction bases: 10. In nucleotides, the CDR3 is TGTGCCACCCACGGGACAGGGCTCAGCTCTGGAAACACCATATATTTT. Translated: CATHGTGLSSGNTIYF.

The V and J genes are TRBV7-2 and TRBJ1-6, with D perhaps matching TRBD1 (5 bases). V shed 9 bases and J shed 1 base, with 16 bases lying between them. From germline, CDR1 is SGHTA and CDR2 FQGNSA. The CDR3 loop spans 16 amino acids. CDR3 nucleotide sequence: TGTGCCAGTGCCAGGGCGGGATGGTCCTATAATTCACCCCTCCACTTT. This sequence encodes CASARAGWSYNSPLHF.

The chain joins TRBV27 to TRBJ2-1, with 11 bases aligning to TRBD2. V lost 2 bases, J lost 5 bases, and 5 bases stayed unmatched. The length of the CDR3 is 16 residues. From germline, CDR1 is MNHEY and CDR2 SMNVEV (reference sequence). In DNA form, the CDR3 reads TGTGCCAGCAGTTTAACCCGACTAGCGGGGAACAATGAGCAGTTCTTC. It is translated as CASSLTRLAGNNEQFF.

This clone came up once. This chain links TRBV27 with TRBJ1-6; D is perhaps TRBD1 (6 bases). The V end was cut by 3 bases, the J end by 5 bases, with 14 bases between. The CDR3 loop spans 16 amino acids. Germline-derived CDR1 and CDR2 are MNHEY and SMNVEV (reference sequence). CDR3 protein: CASSFTDSLNNSPLHF. In DNA, the CDR3 is TGTGCCAGCAGTTTTACGGACAGTTTGAATAATTCACCCCTCCACTTT.

V is TRBV29-1 and J is TRBJ1-1, with TRBD1 as a possible D gene (6 bases). Germline V lookup: CDR1 SQVTM, CDR2 ANQGSEA. The CDR3 extends over 14 amino acids. V was clipped by 6 bases and J by 4 bases, with 18 bases between them. The CDR3 sequence: CSVGGVRLLTEAFF. In nucleotides, the CDR3 is TGCAGCGTAGGGGGAGTAAGGTTGCTCACTGAAGCTTTCTTT.

This clone was seen only once. The J gene is TRBJ2-7, the V gene TRBV7-8; D possibly corresponds to TRBD1 (5 bases). V gave up 1 base and J gave up 2 bases, with 6 bases separating them. CDR1 is SGHVS, CDR2 FQNEAQ, per germline. The length of the CDR3 is 13 residues. The CDR3 region has the DNA TGTGCCAGCAGCTTAGACAGGCCCTACGAGCAGTACTTC. This sequence encodes CASSLDRPYEQYF.

The genes are TRBV14 and TRBJ2-3; tentative D call: TRBD2 (7 bases). Germline V CDR1 and CDR2: SGHDN, FVKESK. With 4 bases removed from V and 2 bases from J, the gap between germline ends came to 16 bases. The CDR3 consists of 16 residues. This CDR3 is CASSPRGRGPTDTQYF. The CDR3 DNA reads TGTGCCAGCAGCCCTCGGGGGCGGGGGCCCACAGATACGCAGTATTTT.

The chain recombines TRBV29-1 with TRBJ1-3; no clear D. V lost 7 bases and J lost 3, with 13 bases in between. The CDR3 contains 13 residues. Looked up from germline, CDR1 is SQVTM and CDR2 is ANQGSEA. The CDR3 nucleotides read TGCAGCGCCCGCGGGCTCAATGGAAACACCATATATTTT. This translates into CSARGLNGNTIYF.

V is TRBV5-1 and J is TRBJ2-1; no definite D call. The CDR3 covers 12 residues. Germline CDR1 and CDR2: SGHRS and YFSETQ. V gave up 4 bases and J gave up 8 bases, with 10 bases separating them. The CDR3 bases are TGCGCCAGCAGCCCCTTCGGGTATGAGCAGTTCTTC. It translates to CASSPFGYEQFF.

V gene TRBV10-1 combines with J gene TRBJ2-7; TRBD2 is a possible D gene (6 bases). Germline-derived CDR1 and CDR2 are WNHNN and SYGVQD (reference sequence). The CDR3 consists of 17 residues. Trimming stripped 6 bases from V and 8 bases from J, with 29 bases between. The CDR3 sequence: CASSPSEGPLTNWKQYF. CDR3 DNA: TGCGCCAGCAGCCCCTCGGAGGGACCCCTAACTAATTGGAAGCAGTACTTC.

V usage is TRBV7-9 and J usage is TRBJ2-2, with TRBD2 as a possible D gene (5 bases). V gave up 1 base and J gave up 3 bases, with 12 bases separating them. The CDR3 has 16 residues. Per germline, CDR1 SEHNR and CDR2 FQNEAQ (reference sequence). The CDR3 bases are TGTGCCAGCAGCTTAGGCCAAATGGACTACACCGGGGAGCTGTTTTTT. This gives the protein CASSLGQMDYTGELFF.

The chain combines TRBV7-2 with TRBJ1-6; 9 bases line up with TRBD1. This CDR3 is built from 18 residues. V trimming: 1 base; J trimming: 7 bases; junction bases outside the gene matches: 11. CDR1 is SGHTA, CDR2 FQGNSA, per germline. The CDR3: CASSLVGAGTGINSPLHF. Here the CDR3 DNA reads TGTGCCAGCAGCTTAGTGGGGGCCGGGACAGGGATAAATTCACCCCTCCACTTT.